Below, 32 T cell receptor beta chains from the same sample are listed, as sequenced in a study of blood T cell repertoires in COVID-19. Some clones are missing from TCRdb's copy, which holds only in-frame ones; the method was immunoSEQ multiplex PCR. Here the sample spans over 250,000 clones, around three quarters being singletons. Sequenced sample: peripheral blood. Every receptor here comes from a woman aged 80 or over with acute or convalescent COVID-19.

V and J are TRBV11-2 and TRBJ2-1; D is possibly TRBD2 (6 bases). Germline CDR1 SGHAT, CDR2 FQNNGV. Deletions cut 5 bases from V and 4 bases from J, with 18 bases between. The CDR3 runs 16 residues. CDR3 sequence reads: CASSIAPRGKYNEQFF. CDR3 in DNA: TGTGCCAGCAGCATAGCCCCTCGCGGGAAGTACAATGAGCAGTTCTTC.

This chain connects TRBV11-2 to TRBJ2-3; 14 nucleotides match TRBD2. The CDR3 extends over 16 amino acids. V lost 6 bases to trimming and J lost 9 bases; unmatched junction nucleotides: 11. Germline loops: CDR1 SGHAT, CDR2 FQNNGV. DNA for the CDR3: TGTGCCAGCAGGCTCCCGGGACTAGCGGGAGTGCAGACGCAGTATTTT. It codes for CASRLPGLAGVQTQYF.

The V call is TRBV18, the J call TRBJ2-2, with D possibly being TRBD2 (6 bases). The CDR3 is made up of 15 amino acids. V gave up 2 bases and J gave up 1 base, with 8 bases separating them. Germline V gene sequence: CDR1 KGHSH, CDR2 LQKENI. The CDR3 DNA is TGTGCCAGCTCACCAGTGGGAGGGAACACCGGGGAGCTGTTTTTT. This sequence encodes CASSPVGGNTGELFF.

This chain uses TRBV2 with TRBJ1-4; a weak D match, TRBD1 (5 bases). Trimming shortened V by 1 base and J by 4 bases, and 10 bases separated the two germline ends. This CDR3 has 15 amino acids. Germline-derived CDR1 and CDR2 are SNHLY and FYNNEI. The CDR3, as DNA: TGTGCCAGCAGTGAAGTAGGGGCCAATAATGAAAAACTGTTTTTT. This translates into CASSEVGANNEKLFF.

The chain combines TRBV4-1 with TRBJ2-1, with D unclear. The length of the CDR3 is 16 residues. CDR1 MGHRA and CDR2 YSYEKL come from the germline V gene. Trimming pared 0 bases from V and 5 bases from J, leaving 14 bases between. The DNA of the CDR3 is TGCGCCAGCAGCCAAGATGACTTCGGGTCCCACAATGAGCAGTTCTTC. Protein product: CASSQDDFGSHNEQFF.

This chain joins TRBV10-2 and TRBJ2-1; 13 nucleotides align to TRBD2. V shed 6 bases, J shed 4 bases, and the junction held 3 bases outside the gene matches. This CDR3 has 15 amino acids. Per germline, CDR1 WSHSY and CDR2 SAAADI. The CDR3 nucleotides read TGCGCCAGCAGAGGACTAGCGGGAGTTTACAATGAGCAGTTCTTC. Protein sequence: CASRGLAGVYNEQFF.

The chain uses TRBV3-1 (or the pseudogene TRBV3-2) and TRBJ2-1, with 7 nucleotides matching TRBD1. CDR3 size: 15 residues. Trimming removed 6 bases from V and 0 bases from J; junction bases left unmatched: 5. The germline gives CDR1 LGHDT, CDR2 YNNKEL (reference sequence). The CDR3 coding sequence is TGTGCCAGCAGTCCGAACAGGGGCTCCTACAATGAGCAGTTCTTC. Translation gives CASSPNRGSYNEQFF.

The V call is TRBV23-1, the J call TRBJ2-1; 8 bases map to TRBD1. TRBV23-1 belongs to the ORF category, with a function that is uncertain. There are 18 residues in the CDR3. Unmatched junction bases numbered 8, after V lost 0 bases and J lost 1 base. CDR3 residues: CASSQSDDRGRSYNEQFF. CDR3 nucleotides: TGCGCCAGCAGTCAATCGGACGACAGGGGAAGGTCCTACAATGAGCAGTTCTTC.

The CDR3 reads CASSPGQGVLKFF. CDR3 bases: TGCGCCAGCAGTCCAGGACAGGGGGTTCTCAAGTTCTTC. The chain combines TRBV5-1 with TRBJ2-1, with 10 bases matching TRBD1. CDR1 and CDR2 (germline): SGHRS, YFSETQ. CDR3 length: 13 residues. J lost 14 bases, V lost 5 bases, and 10 bases had no gene match. The full variable domain, completed using reference TRBV5-1 and TRBJ2-1, is KAGVTQTPRYLIKTRGQQVTLSCSPISGHRSVSWYQQTPGQGLQFLFEYFSETQRNKGNFPGRFSGRQFSNSRSEMNVSTLELGDSALYLCASSPGQGVLKFFGPGTRLTVL.

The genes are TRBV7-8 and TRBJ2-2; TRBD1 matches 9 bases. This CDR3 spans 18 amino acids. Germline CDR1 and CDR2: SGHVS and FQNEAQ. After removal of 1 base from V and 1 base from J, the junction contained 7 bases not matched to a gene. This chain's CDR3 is CASSLGDRDRVNTGELFF. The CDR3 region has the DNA TGTGCCAGCAGCTTAGGGGACCGGGACAGGGTGAACACCGGGGAGCTGTTTTTT.

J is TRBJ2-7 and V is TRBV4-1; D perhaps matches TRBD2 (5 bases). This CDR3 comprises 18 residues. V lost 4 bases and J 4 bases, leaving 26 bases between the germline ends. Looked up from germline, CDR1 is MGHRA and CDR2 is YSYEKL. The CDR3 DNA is TGCGCCAGCAGCCGAGGGCAACTGGGCCCGTCCGATTGGTACGAGCAGTACTTC. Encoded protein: CASSRGQLGPSDWYEQYF.

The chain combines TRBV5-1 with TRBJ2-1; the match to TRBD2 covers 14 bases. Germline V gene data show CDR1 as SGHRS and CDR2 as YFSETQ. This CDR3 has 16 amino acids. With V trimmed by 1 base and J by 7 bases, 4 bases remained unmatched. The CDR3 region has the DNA TGCGCCAGCAGCTTGACAGGGACTAGCGGGAGTAATGAGCAGTTCTTC. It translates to CASSLTGTSGSNEQFF. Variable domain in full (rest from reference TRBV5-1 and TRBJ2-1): KAGVTQTPRYLIKTRGQQVTLSCSPISGHRSVSWYQQTPGQGLQFLFEYFSETQRNKGNFPGRFSGRQFSNSRSEMNVSTLELGDSALYLCASSLTGTSGSNEQFFGPGTRLTVL.

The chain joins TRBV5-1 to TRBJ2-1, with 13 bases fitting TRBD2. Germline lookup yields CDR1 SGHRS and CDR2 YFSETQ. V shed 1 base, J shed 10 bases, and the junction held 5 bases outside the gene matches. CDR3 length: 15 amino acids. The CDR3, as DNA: TGCGCCAGCAGCTTGATAGGACTAGCGGGAGAAGAGCAGTTCTTC. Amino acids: CASSLIGLAGEEQFF. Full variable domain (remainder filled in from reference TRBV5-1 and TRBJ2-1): KAGVTQTPRYLIKTRGQQVTLSCSPISGHRSVSWYQQTPGQGLQFLFEYFSETQRNKGNFPGRFSGRQFSNSRSEMNVSTLELGDSALYLCASSLIGLAGEEQFFGPGTRLTVL.

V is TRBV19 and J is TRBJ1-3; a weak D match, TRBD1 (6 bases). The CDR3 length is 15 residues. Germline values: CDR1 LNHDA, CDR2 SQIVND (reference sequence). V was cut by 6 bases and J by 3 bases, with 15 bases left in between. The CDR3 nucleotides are TGTGCCAGTAGCCAACAGGGTTTAGTTGGAAACACCATATATTTT. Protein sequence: CASSQQGLVGNTIYF.

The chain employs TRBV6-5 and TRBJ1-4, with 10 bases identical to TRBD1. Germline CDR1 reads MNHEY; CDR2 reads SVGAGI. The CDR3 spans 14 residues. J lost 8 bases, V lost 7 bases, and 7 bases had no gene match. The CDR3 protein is CASNDRGREEKLFF. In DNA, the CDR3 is TGTGCCAGCAACGACAGGGGGCGCGAGGAAAAACTGTTTTTT.

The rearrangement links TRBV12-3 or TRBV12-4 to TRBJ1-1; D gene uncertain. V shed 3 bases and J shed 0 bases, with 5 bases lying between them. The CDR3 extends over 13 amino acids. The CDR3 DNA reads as TGTGCCAGCAGTTTTCTTATGAACACTGAAGCTTTCTTT. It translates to CASSFLMNTEAFF.

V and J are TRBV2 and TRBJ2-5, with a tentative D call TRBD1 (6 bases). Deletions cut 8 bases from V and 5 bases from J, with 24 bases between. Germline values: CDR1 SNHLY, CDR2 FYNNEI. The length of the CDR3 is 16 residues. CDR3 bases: TGTGCCAGCCAGACCACCTTACAGGGTATTGGGGAGACCCAGTACTTC. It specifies CASQTTLQGIGETQYF.

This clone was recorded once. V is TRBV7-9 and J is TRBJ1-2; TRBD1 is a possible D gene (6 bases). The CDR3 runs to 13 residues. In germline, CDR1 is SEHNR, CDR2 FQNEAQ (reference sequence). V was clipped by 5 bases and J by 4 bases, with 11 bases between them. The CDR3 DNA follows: TGTGCCAGCAGCGTTACAGGGATCTATGGCTACACCTTC. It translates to CASSVTGIYGYTF. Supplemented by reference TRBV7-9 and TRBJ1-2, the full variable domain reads DTGVSQNPRHKITKRGQNVTFRCDPISEHNRLYWYRQTLGQGPEFLTYFQNEAQLEKSRLLSDRFSAERPKGSFSTLEIQRTEQGDSAMYLCASSVTGIYGYTFGSGTRLTVV.

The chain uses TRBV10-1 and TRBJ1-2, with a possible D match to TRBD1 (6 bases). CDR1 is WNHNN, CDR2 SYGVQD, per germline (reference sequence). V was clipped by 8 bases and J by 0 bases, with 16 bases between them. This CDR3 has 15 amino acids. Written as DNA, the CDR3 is TGCGCCAGCGGGGCCGGACAGAGAGCTAACTATGGCTACACCTTC. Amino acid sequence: CASGAGQRANYGYTF.

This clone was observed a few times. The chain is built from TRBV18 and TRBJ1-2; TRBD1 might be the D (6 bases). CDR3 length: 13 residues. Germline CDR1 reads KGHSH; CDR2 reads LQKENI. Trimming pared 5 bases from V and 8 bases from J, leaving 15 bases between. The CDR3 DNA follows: TGTGCCAGCTCAAGGACAGACCTGGGGGGCTACACCTTC. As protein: CASSRTDLGGYTF.

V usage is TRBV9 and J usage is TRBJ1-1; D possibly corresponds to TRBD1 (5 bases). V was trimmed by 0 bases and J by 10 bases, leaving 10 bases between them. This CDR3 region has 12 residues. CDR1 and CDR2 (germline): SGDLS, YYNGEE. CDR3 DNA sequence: TGTGCCAGCAGCGTAGGGGCAGGGTCAGCTTTCTTT. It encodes CASSVGAGSAFF.

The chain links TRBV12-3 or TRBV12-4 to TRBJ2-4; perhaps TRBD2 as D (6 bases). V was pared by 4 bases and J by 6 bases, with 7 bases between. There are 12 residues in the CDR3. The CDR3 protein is CASSSTRNIQYF. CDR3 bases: TGTGCCAGCAGTTCGACTAGAAACATTCAGTACTTC.

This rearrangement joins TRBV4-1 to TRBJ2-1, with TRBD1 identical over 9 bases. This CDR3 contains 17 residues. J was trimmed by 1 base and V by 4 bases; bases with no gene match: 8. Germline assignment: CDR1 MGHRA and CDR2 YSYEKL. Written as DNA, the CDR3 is TGCGCCAGCAGCCCGAACCCGGGACAGGGTTCCTACAATGAGCAGTTCTTC. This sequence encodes CASSPNPGQGSYNEQFF.

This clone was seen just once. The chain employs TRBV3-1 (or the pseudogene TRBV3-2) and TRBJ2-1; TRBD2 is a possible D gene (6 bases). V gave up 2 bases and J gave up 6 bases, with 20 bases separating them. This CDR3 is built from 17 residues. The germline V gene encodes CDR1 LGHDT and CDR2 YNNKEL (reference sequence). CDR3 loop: CASSQRWRVSSVNEQFF. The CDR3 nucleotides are TGTGCCAGCAGCCAAAGATGGAGGGTTTCGTCGGTCAATGAGCAGTTCTTC.

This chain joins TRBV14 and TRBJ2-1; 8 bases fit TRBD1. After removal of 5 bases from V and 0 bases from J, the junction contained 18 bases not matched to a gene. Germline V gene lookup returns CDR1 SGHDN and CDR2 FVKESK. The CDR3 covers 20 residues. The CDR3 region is CASSSDGDRKTSYSYNEQFF. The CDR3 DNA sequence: TGTGCCAGCAGCTCCGATGGGGACAGGAAAACTAGCTACTCCTACAATGAGCAGTTCTTC.

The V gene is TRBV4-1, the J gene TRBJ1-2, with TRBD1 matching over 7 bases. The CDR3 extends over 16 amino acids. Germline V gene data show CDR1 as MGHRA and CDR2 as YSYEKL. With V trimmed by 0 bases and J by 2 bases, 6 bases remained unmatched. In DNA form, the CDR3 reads TGCGCCAGCAGCCAAGATCAGGGGGGTATCAACTATGGCTACACCTTC. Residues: CASSQDQGGINYGYTF.

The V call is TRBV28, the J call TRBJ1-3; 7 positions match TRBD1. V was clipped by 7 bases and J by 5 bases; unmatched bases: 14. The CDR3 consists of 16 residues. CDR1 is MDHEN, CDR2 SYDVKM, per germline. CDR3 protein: CASTLSIPGQRNTIYF. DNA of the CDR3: TGTGCCAGCACCCTTTCCATCCCGGGACAGAGAAACACCATATATTTT.

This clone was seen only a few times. The CDR3 region has the DNA TGTGCCAGCTCACTCATTACAGAGTTGAACACTGAAGCTTTCTTT. Protein sequence: CASSLITELNTEAFF. The chain recombines TRBV18 with TRBJ1-1; the D is unclear. The length of the CDR3 is 15 residues. In germline, CDR1 is KGHSH, CDR2 LQKENI. Trimming removed 4 bases from V and 0 bases from J, with 12 bases in between.

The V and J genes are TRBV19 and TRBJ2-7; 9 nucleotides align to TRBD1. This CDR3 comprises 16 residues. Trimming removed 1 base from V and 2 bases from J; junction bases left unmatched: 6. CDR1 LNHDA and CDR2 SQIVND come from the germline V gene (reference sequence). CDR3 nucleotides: TGTGCCAGTAGTATAGCGGGGACAGGGTTTACCTACGAGCAGTACTTC. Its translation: CASSIAGTGFTYEQYF.

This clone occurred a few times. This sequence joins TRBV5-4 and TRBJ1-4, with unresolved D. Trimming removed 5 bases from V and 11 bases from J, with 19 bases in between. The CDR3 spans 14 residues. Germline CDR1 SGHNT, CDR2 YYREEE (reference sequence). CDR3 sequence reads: CASRPDTESPKLFF. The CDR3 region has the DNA TGTGCCAGCAGACCTGACACGGAAAGTCCCAAACTGTTTTTT.

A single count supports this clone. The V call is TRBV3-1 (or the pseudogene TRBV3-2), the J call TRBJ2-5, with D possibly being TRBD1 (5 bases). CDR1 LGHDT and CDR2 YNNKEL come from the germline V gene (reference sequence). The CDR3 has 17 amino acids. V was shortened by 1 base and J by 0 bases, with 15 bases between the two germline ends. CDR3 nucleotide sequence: TGTGCCAGCAGCCAAGTCGGCGCAGGGATGTACCAAGAGACCCAGTACTTC. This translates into CASSQVGAGMYQETQYF.

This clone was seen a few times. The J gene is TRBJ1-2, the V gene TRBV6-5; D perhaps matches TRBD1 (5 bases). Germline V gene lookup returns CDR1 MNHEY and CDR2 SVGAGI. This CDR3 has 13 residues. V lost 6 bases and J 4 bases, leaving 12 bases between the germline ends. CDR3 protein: CASRRGTAYGYTF. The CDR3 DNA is TGTGCCAGCAGGCGCGGGACCGCCTATGGCTACACCTTC.